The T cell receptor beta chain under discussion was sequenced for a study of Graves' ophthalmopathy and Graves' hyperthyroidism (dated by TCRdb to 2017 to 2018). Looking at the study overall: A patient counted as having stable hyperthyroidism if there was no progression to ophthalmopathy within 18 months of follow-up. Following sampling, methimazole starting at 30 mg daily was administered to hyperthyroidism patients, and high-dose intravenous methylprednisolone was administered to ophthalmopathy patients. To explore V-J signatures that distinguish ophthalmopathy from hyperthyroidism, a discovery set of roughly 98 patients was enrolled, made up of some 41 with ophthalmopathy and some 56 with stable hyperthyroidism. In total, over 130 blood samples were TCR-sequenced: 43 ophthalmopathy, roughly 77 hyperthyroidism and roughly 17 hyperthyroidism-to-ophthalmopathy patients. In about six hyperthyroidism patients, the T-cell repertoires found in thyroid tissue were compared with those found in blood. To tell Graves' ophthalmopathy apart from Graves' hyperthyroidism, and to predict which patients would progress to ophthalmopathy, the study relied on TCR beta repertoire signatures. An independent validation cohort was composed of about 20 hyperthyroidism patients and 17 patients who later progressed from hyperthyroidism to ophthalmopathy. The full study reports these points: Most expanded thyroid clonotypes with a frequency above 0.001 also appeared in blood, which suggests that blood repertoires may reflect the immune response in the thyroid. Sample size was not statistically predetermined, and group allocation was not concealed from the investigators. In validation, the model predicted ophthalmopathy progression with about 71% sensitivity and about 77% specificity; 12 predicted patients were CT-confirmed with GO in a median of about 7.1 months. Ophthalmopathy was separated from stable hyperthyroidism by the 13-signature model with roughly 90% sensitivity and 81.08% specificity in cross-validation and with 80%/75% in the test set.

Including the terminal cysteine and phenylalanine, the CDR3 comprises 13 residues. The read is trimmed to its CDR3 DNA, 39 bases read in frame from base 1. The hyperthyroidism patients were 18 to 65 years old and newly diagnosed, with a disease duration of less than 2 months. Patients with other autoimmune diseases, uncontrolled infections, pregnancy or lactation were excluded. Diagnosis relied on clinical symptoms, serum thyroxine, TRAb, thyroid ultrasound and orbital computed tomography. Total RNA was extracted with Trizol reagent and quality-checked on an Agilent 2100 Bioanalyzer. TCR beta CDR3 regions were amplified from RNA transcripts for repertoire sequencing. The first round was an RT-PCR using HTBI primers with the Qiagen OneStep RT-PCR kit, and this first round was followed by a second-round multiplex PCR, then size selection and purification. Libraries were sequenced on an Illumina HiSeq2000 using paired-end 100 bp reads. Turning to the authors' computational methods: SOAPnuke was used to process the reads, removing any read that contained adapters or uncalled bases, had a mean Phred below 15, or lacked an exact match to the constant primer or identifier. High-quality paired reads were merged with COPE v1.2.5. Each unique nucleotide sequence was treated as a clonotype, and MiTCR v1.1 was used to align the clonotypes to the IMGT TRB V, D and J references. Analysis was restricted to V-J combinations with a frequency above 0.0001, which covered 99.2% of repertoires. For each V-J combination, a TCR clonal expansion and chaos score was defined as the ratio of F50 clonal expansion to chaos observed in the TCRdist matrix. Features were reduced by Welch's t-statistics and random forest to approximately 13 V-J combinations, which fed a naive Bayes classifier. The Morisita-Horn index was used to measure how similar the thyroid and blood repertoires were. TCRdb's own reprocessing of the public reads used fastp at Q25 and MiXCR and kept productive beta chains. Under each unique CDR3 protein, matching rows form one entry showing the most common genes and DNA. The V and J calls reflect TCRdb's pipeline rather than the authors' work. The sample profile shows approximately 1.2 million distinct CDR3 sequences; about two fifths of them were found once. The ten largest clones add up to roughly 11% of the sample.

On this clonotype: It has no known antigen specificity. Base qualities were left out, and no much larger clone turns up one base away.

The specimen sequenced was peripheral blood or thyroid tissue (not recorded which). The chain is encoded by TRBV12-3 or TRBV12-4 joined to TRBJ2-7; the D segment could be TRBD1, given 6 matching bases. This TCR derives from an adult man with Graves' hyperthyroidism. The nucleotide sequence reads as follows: TGTGCTATCGGTCGCAGGGGAGCCTACGAGCAGTACTTC. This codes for CAIGRRGAYEQYF.